This T cell receptor (beta chain) was documented in a study of cytomegalovirus exposure and HLA in healthy donors. Findings and caveats of the study: The authors judged a highly shared variant cluster likely a sequencing artifact. A few of the chains that were CMV-associated were confirmed in vitro to be specific for CMV antigens.

Details on this clone: The antigen is undetermined.

Primers: 60 Vbeta forward and 13 Jbeta reverse. Per the authors' pipeline: Later reanalysis found 75 million to 100 million unique TCR beta chains, about 10 million of them shared. Repertoires were generated with immunoSEQ multiplex PCR, while TCRdb's copy carries only in-frame clones and drops some. That table supplies the V and J calls and clone size; D and trimming were determined from the DNA. The sample has under 200,000 clones; around four fifths are singletons. The CDR3 sequence is 15 residues long. V shed 5 bases and J shed 1 base, with 14 bases lying between them. Germline V gene sequence: CDR1 SGHTA, CDR2 FQGTGA.

The source is a young woman in good health and CMV-seronegative. Sequencing was done on a sample of PBMCs. V is TRBV7-3 and J is TRBJ2-5; no firm D call. In DNA, the CDR3 is TGTGCCAGCAGCCCCCTGACCGGGTCCCAAGAGACCCAGTACTTC. Its translation is CASSPLTGSQETQYF.